This T cell receptor beta chain was sequenced during a study of blood T cell repertoires in COVID-19. Profiling relied on immunoSEQ multiplex PCR, and the TCRdb table lists in-frame clones only, not all of them. The table shows 150,000 to 200,000 clones, with about 86% occurring only once. This clonotype was sampled from a man aged 55-75 years with acute or convalescent COVID-19. What was sequenced was peripheral blood.

CDR3 DNA: TGTGCCAGCAGTTTATCGAAGGGCAGGGGGACCTATGGCTACACCTTC. It yields the protein CASSLSKGRGTYGYTF. The chain joins TRBV27 to TRBJ1-2, with 7 bases identical to TRBD1. Germline loops: CDR1 MNHEY, CDR2 SMNVEV (reference sequence). This CDR3 spans 16 amino acids. J lost 4 bases, V lost 0 bases, and 8 bases had no gene match.